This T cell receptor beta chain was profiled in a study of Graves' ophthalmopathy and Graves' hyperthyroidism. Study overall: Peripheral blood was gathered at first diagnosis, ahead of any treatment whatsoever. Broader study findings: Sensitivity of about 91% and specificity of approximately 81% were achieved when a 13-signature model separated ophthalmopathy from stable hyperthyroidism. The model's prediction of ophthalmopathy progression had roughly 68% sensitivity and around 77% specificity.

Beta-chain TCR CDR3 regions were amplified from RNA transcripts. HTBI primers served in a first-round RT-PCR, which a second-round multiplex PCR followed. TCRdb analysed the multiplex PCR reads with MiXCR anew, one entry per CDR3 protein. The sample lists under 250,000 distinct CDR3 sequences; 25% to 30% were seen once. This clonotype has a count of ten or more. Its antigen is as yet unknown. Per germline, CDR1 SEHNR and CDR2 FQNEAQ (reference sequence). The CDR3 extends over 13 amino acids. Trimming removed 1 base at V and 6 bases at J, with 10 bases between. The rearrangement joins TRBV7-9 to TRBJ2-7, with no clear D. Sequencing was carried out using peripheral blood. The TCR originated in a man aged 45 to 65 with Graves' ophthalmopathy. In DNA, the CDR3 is TGTGCCAGCAGCTTAGATGGGTTACTCGAGCAGTACTTC. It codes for CASSLDGLLEQYF. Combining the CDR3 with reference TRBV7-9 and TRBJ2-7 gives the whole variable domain DTGVSQNPRHKITKRGQNVTFRCDPISEHNRLYWYRQTLGQGPEFLTYFQNEAQLEKSRLLSDRFSAERPKGSFSTLEIQRTEQGDSAMYLCASSLDGLLEQYFGPGTRLTVT.